These 32 T cell receptor beta chains were all obtained from the same sample, sequenced in a study of blood T cell repertoires in COVID-19. Using immunoSEQ multiplex PCR, the repertoire was profiled, and TCRdb retains in-frame clones only, with some absent. Among 95,000 to 130,000 clones, 90% were seen once, and the ten largest hold roughly 2%. Input material: peripheral blood. These receptors originate from a human donor with active COVID-19. The donor label of this sample is uncertain.

The chain couples TRBV9 to TRBJ2-1; the match to TRBD2 covers 12 bases. V was pared by 0 bases and J by 3 bases, with 10 bases of the junction left unmatched. The CDR3 totals 19 residues. Germline V gives CDR1 SGDLS, CDR2 YYNGEE. The CDR3 nucleotides read TGTGCCAGCAGCGTAGTTCCTAGCGGGGGGGGCAGTAACTACAATGAGCAGTTCTTC. Its protein product is CASSVVPSGGGSNYNEQFF.

This chain links TRBV19 with TRBJ1-2; TRBD1 aligns across 10 bases. Germline assignment: CDR1 LNHDA and CDR2 SQIVND (reference sequence). V dropped 7 bases and J dropped 3; count of bases not matched to a gene: 8. This CDR3 has 15 residues. CDR3 in amino acids: CASKPGQGIYYGYTF. The CDR3 DNA is TGTGCCAGTAAACCGGGACAGGGGATTTACTATGGCTACACCTTC.

The chain links TRBV6-5 to TRBJ1-6; TRBD1 agrees at 7 bases. CDR3 length: 15 residues. Germline CDR1 is MNHEY and CDR2 is SVGAGI. With V trimmed by 7 bases and J by 7 bases, 10 bases remained unmatched. Here the CDR3 reads CASKVRGGLNSPLHF. CDR3 sequence (DNA): TGTGCCAGCAAGGTGAGAGGGGGCCTCAATTCACCCCTCCACTTT.

The chain uses TRBV7-6 and TRBJ2-1, with 10 bases fitting TRBD2. The CDR3 covers 15 residues. V gave up 1 base and J gave up 9 bases; unmatched junction bases: 6. CDR1 and CDR2 (germline): SGHVS, FNYEAQ. The DNA for the CDR3 is TGTGCCAGCAGCTTAGGTCCTAGCGGGGGATCTGAGCAGTTCTTC. It specifies CASSLGPSGGSEQFF.

The J gene is TRBJ2-2, the V gene TRBV9; tentatively, D is TRBD1 (5 bases). Trimming removed 0 bases from V and 6 bases from J, with 15 bases in between. Germline CDR1 reads SGDLS; CDR2 reads YYNGEE. The CDR3 extends over 16 amino acids. CDR3 coding DNA: TGTGCCAGCAGCGTAGGCTTCAGGGTACAACCCGGGGAGCTGTTTTTT. Its translation: CASSVGFRVQPGELFF.

V and J are TRBV5-5 and TRBJ2-7, with 12 bases fitting TRBD2. The CDR3 covers 17 residues. The germline gives CDR1 SGHKS, CDR2 YYEKEE (reference sequence). V shed 4 bases and J 0 bases; nucleotides not matched to a gene: 8. The chain's CDR3 is CASSPGLAGTSSYEQYF. CDR3 nucleotides: TGTGCCAGCAGCCCGGGACTAGCGGGCACGAGCTCCTACGAGCAGTACTTC.

The chain couples TRBV28 to TRBJ1-2, with 8 positions matching TRBD1. The CDR3 totals 13 residues. The germline CDR1 and CDR2 sequences are MDHEN and SYDVKM. The V and J ends lost 6 bases and 4 bases, in that order; junction bases with no gene match: 4. The CDR3 DNA reads as TGTGCCAGCAGGGGACAGGTCAGCTATGGCTACACCTTC. Protein: CASRGQVSYGYTF.

The V gene is TRBV7-9, the J gene TRBJ2-3; 15 bases agree with TRBD2. Trimming took 5 bases from V and 3 from J; bases not matched to a gene: 9. This CDR3 is 18 amino acids long. The germline gives CDR1 SEHNR, CDR2 FQNEAQ (reference sequence). The DNA of the CDR3 is TGTGCCAGCAGCCGGACTAGCGGGGGGGGGCACGGGACAGATACGCAGTATTTT. Protein sequence: CASSRTSGGGHGTDTQYF.

This clone was found a few times. The chain joins TRBV13 to TRBJ1-3, with D uncertain. V was pared by 4 bases and J by 8 bases, with 12 bases between. Germline lookup yields CDR1 PRHDT and CDR2 FYEKMQ (reference sequence). This CDR3 is built from 13 residues. The CDR3 DNA is TGTGCCAGCAGCTCCAGTGCTGCGGACACCATATATTTT. It translates to CASSSSAADTIYF.

This clone was detected only once. This chain links TRBV7-8 with TRBJ2-7, with 9 bases aligning to TRBD2. The CDR3 has 16 residues. The germline V gene has CDR1 SGHVS and CDR2 FQNEAQ. V was pared by 2 bases and J by 0 bases, with 5 bases of the junction left unmatched. In DNA, the CDR3 is TGTGCCAGCAGCTTAAGCGGGGGGCCTACCTCCTACGAGCAGTACTTC. Protein: CASSLSGGPTSYEQYF.

The chain couples TRBV5-6 to TRBJ1-2, with 9 bases matching TRBD1. The germline gives CDR1 SGHDT, CDR2 YYEEEE. J gave up 4 bases and V 1 base, and 11 bases lay outside the gene matches. The CDR3 is 17 residues long. CDR3 in amino acids: CASSLFLGQGFPYGYTF. Here the CDR3 DNA reads TGTGCCAGCAGCTTGTTTCTGGGACAGGGTTTCCCCTATGGCTACACCTTC.

The J gene is TRBJ2-7, the V gene TRBV4-3; TRBD1 agrees at 10 bases. V lost 1 base, J lost 4 bases, and 7 bases stayed unmatched. Germline V gene lookup returns CDR1 LGHNA and CDR2 YSLEER. The CDR3 loop spans 16 amino acids. The CDR3 bases are TGCGCCAGCAGCCAAGCCTTCGACAGGGGGCGATACGAGCAGTACTTC. Residues: CASSQAFDRGRYEQYF.

The chain recombines TRBV5-1 with TRBJ2-1; D possibly corresponds to TRBD1 (6 bases). The CDR3 covers 13 residues. Germline-derived CDR1 and CDR2 are SGHRS and YFSETQ. Trimming stripped 9 bases from V and 7 bases from J, with 17 bases between. This CDR3 is CATGGLGVNEQFF. CDR3 in DNA: TGCGCCACTGGGGGCCTTGGGGTGAATGAGCAGTTCTTC.

This clone was seen only once. V gene TRBV19 combines with J gene TRBJ2-1; D is perhaps TRBD2 (5 bases). Germline CDR1 and CDR2: LNHDA and SQIVND (reference sequence). The CDR3 is 15 amino acids. The ends were cut back, 1 base at V and 2 bases at J, with 9 bases in the middle. In DNA, the CDR3 is TGTGCCAGTAGTATAGCCTCCGGGACCTACAATGAGCAGTTCTTC. Its translation: CASSIASGTYNEQFF.

The CDR3 DNA follows: TGTGCCAGCAGCTTAGAGACTAGCATGGGTGAGCAGTTCTTC. Its protein product is CASSLETSMGEQFF. The chain carries TRBV13 and TRBJ2-1; 7 bases align to TRBD2. J was trimmed by 9 bases and V by 1 base; bases with no gene match: 6. Looked up from germline, CDR1 is PRHDT and CDR2 is FYEKMQ (reference sequence). The CDR3 is made up of 14 amino acids.

This chain joins TRBV7-3 and TRBJ2-3; 12 bases are a match to TRBD2. CDR1 and CDR2 from the germline V gene are SGHTA and FQGTGA. With 3 bases clipped from V and 0 bases from J, the junction kept 4 bases outside the gene matches. CDR3 length: 17 residues. In DNA form, the CDR3 reads TGTGCCAGCAGCTTCGGACTAGCGGGGACTAGCACAGATACGCAGTATTTT. Amino acids: CASSFGLAGTSTDTQYF.

The rearrangement links TRBV5-4 to TRBJ2-7; perhaps TRBD1 as D (6 bases). Looked up from germline, CDR1 is SGHNT and CDR2 is YYREEE (reference sequence). V was trimmed by 0 bases and J by 4 bases, leaving 11 bases between them. The CDR3 spans 14 residues. The CDR3 protein is CASSLGQGRYEQYF. CDR3 coding DNA: TGTGCCAGCAGCTTGGGGCAGGGGCGTTACGAGCAGTACTTC.

The genes are TRBV10-1 and TRBJ2-3; TRBD2 matches at 11 bases. The CDR3 totals 16 residues. V dropped 3 bases and J dropped 2; count of bases not matched to a gene: 4. Germline V gives CDR1 WNHNN, CDR2 SYGVQD (reference sequence). DNA of the CDR3: TGCGCCAGCAGTGAAACTAGCGGGGGAATCACAGATACGCAGTATTTT. This gives the protein CASSETSGGITDTQYF.

CDR3 loop: CASSLRTGNLRGYTF. CDR3 sequence (DNA): TGTGCCAGCAGCCTCAGGACAGGGAACCTTCGGGGCTACACCTTC. The gene calls are TRBV6-2 or TRBV6-3 and TRBJ1-2; 8 bases align to TRBD1. This CDR3 is 15 amino acids long. Losses at the gene ends were 6 bases for V and 8 bases for J; bases not matched to a gene: 14. Germline V gives CDR1 MNHEY, CDR2 SVGEGT.

The V gene is TRBV7-3, the J gene TRBJ2-1; the D gene is possibly TRBD1 (9 bases). With 0 bases removed from V and 9 bases from J, the gap between germline ends came to 18 bases. This CDR3 is 16 amino acids long. Germline lookup yields CDR1 SGHTA and CDR2 FQGTGA. The CDR3 protein is CASSLTSGTGRGEQFF. The CDR3 nucleotides are TGTGCCAGCAGCTTAACTAGCGGGACAGGGAGGGGTGAGCAGTTCTTC.

The sample holds one count of this clone. This chain uses TRBV2 with TRBJ2-1; D unresolved. The CDR3 covers 15 residues. Germline V gene sequence: CDR1 SNHLY, CDR2 FYNNEI. The V end was cut by 2 bases, the J end by 2 bases, with 10 bases between. CDR3 coding DNA: TGTGCCAGCAGTGAATTTCGCGGTCCCTACAATGAGCAGTTCTTC. Translated: CASSEFRGPYNEQFF.

The gene calls are TRBV6-2 or TRBV6-3 and TRBJ1-5; 9 bases map to TRBD1. V trimming: 1 base; J trimming: 0 bases; junction bases outside the gene matches: 7. The CDR3 runs 18 residues. CDR1 is MNHEY, CDR2 SVGEGT, per germline. The CDR3: CASSYFIGTGSSNQPQHF. CDR3 nucleotides: TGTGCCAGCAGTTACTTTATCGGGACAGGGAGTAGCAATCAGCCCCAGCATTTT.

In its sample, this clone was seen once. The chain combines TRBV24-1 with TRBJ2-7, with 7 bases matching TRBD1. Germline CDR1 is KGHDR and CDR2 is SFDVKD. The CDR3 is 13 amino acids. The trim removed 4 bases at V and 4 bases at J, leaving 3 bases unmatched. For the CDR3, the DNA is TGTGCCACCAGTGAGACAGGGTTATACGAGCAGTACTTC. It codes for CATSETGLYEQYF.

In nucleotides, the CDR3 is TGTGCCAGCAGCTTACGGGTGTCGTACACTGAAGCTTTCTTT. It translates to CASSLRVSYTEAFF. The chain is built from TRBV7-2 and TRBJ1-1; no reliable D call. Germline V gene sequence: CDR1 SGHTA, CDR2 FQGNSA. The CDR3 runs 14 residues. Trimming shortened V by 2 bases and J by 3 bases, and 10 bases separated the two germline ends.

The rearrangement uses TRBV3-1 (or the pseudogene TRBV3-2) and TRBJ1-1, with 9 positions matching TRBD1. Germline V gene sequence: CDR1 LGHDT, CDR2 YNNKEL (reference sequence). The V and J ends lost 4 bases and 0 bases, in that order; junction bases with no gene match: 6. This CDR3 is built from 16 residues. For the CDR3, the DNA is TGTGCCAGCAGCCCGGGGACAGGGCTCTTGAACACTGAAGCTTTCTTT. This translates into CASSPGTGLLNTEAFF.

The CDR3 DNA sequence: TGCGCCAGCAGTCAACTGGACAGGGGTTACGAGCAGTACTTC. It encodes CASSQLDRGYEQYF. The rearrangement joins TRBV23-1 to TRBJ2-7; 9 bases agree with TRBD1. TRBV23-1 is filed as an ORF, its function uncertain. J was trimmed by 4 bases and V by 2 bases; bases with no gene match: 3. The CDR3 is 14 amino acids.

The rearrangement links TRBV9 to TRBJ1-1, with TRBD1 matching 9 bases. Germline trimming cut 2 bases from V and 5 bases from J; bases unmatched to any gene: 7. The CDR3 is 15 residues long. Germline CDR1 is SGDLS and CDR2 is YYNGEE. Written as DNA, the CDR3 is TGTGCCAGCAGCGTTGGGACAGGGTTAAGGACTGAAGCTTTCTTT. Its translation: CASSVGTGLRTEAFF.

This clone came up a few times. The chain employs TRBV9 and TRBJ2-2; 8 bases map to TRBD1. Germline V gene sequence: CDR1 SGDLS, CDR2 YYNGEE. The CDR3 extends over 17 amino acids. Germline trimming cut 0 bases from V and 6 bases from J; bases unmatched to any gene: 10. CDR3 in DNA: TGTGCCAGCAGCGTAGCTTCTCGGCAGGGGGCCGCCGGGGAGCTGTTTTTT. This translates into CASSVASRQGAAGELFF. Based on the CDR3 plus reference TRBV9 and TRBJ2-2, the full variable domain is DSGVTQTPKHLITATGQRVTLRCSPRSGDLSVYWYQQSLDQGLQFLIQYYNGEERAKGNILERFSAQQFPDLHSELNLSSLELGDSALYFCASSVASRQGAAGELFFGEGSRLTVL.

J is TRBJ2-2 and V is TRBV11-2; 13 nucleotides align to TRBD2. This CDR3 has 17 amino acids. Losses at the gene ends were 5 bases for V and 5 bases for J; bases not matched to a gene: 8. CDR1 and CDR2 from the germline V gene are SGHAT and FQNNGV. The CDR3 sequence is CASSARLAGGLTGELFF. The CDR3 DNA reads as TGTGCCAGCAGCGCGAGACTAGCGGGGGGACTTACCGGGGAGCTGTTTTTT.

The CDR3 sequence: CASSETGKSPLHF. The CDR3 nucleotides are TGTGCCAGCAGTGAGACAGGCAAATCACCCCTCCACTTT. The chain links TRBV6-4 to TRBJ1-6; D might be TRBD1 (6 bases). Germline loops: CDR1 MRHNA, CDR2 SNTAGT. Trimming shortened V by 3 bases and J by 10 bases, and 10 bases separated the two germline ends. This CDR3 has 13 amino acids.

The rearrangement links TRBV14 to TRBJ1-2; 7 nucleotides align to TRBD1. CDR3 length: 14 residues. With 3 bases clipped from V and 4 bases from J, the junction kept 5 bases outside the gene matches. Germline V gene data show CDR1 as SGHDN and CDR2 as FVKESK. In DNA form, the CDR3 reads TGTGCCAGCAGCCACGGACAGGTAGTCTATGGCTACACCTTC. Protein product: CASSHGQVVYGYTF.

The chain is built from TRBV5-1 and TRBJ1-2; perhaps TRBD1 as D (5 bases). The CDR3 totals 16 residues. V lost 2 bases and J lost 5, with 19 bases in between. Germline V gene lookup returns CDR1 SGHRS and CDR2 YFSETQ. For the CDR3, the DNA is TGCGCCAGCAGCTTTCGACAGACCCAAACCCGTTATGGCTACACCTTC. Its protein product is CASSFRQTQTRYGYTF.